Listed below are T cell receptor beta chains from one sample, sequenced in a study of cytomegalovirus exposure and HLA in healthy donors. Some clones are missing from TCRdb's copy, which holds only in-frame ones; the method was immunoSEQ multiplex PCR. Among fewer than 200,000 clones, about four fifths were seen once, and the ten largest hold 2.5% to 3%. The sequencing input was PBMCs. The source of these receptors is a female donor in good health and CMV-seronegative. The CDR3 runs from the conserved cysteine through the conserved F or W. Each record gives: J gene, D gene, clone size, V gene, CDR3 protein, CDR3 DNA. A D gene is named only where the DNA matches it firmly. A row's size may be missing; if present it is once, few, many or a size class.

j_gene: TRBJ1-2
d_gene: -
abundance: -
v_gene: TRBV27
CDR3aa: CASSLSPASNYGYTF
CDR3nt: TGTGCCAGCAGTTTAAGCCCCGCTTCTAACTATGGCTACACCTTC

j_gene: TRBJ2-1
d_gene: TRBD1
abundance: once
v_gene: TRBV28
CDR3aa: CASRPRQGSSYNEQFF
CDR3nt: TGTGCCAGCAGACCCCGACAGGGGAGCTCCTACAATGAGCAGTTCTTC

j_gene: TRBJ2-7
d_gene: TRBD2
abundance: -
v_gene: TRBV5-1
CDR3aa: CASSLVLAGSYEQYF
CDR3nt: TGCGCCAGCAGCTTGGTACTAGCGGGTTCCTACGAGCAGTACTTC

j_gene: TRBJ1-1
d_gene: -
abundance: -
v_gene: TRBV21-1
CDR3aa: CASSKALSDRLGTEAFF
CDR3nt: TGTGCCAGCAGCAAAGCGCTTTCAGACAGGCTGGGCACTGAAGCTTTCTTT

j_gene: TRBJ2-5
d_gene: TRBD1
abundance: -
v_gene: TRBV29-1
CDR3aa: CSVGQGRGQETQYF
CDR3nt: TGCAGCGTTGGACAGGGTAGGGGGCAAGAGACCCAGTACTTC

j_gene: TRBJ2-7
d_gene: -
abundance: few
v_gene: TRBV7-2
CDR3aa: CASRRGTASSYEQYF
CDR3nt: TGTGCCAGCAGACGCGGGACCGCAAGCTCCTACGAGCAGTACTTC

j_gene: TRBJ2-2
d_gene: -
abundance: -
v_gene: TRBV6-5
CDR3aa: CASSYAGPPGELFF
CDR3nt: TGTGCCAGCAGTTACGCGGGCCCGCCCGGGGAGCTGTTTTTT

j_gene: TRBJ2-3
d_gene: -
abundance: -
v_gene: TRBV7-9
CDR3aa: CASSSETSPDTQYF
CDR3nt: TGTGCCAGCAGCTCCGAGACTAGTCCAGATACGCAGTATTTT

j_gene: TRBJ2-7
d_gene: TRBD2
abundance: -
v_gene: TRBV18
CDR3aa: CASSYLQGGLAGGSYEQYF
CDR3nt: TGTGCCAGCTCATACCTACAGGGGGGACTAGCGGGAGGGTCCTACGAGCAGTACTTC

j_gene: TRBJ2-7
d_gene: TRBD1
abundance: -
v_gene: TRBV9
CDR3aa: CASSVEGRGQDEQYF
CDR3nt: TGTGCCAGCAGCGTAGAGGGCAGGGGGCAGGACGAGCAGTACTTC

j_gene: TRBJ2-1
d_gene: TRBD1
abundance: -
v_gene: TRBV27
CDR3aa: CASSSLRDRGLFF
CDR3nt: TGTGCCAGCAGTTCACTCCGGGACAGGGGACTTTTCTTC

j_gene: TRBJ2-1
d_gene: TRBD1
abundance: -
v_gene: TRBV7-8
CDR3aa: CARKPGQASSYNEQFF
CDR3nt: TGTGCCAGAAAGCCGGGACAGGCTAGCTCCTACAATGAGCAGTTCTTC

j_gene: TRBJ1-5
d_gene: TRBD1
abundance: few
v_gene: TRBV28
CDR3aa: CASSQPGTAFGQPQHF
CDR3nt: TGTGCCAGCAGTCAACCCGGGACAGCTTTTGGTCAGCCCCAGCATTTT

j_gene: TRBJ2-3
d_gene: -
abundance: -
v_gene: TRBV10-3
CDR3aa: CATERGGDTQYF
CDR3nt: TGTGCCACTGAACGAGGGGGAGATACGCAGTATTTT

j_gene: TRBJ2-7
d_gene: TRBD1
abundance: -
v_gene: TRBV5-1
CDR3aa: CASSLGQGIFSYEQYF
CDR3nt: TGCGCCAGCAGCTTAGGACAGGGCATATTCTCCTACGAGCAGTACTTC

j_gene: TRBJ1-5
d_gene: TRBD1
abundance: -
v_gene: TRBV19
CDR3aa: CASRTGLGQPQHF
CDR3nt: TGTGCCAGCCGGACAGGGTTAGGTCAGCCCCAGCATTTT

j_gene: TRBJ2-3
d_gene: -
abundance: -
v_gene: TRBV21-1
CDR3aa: CASVGRREGRDTQYF
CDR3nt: TGTGCCAGCGTGGGGAGGCGGGAGGGCCGTGATACGCAGTATTTT

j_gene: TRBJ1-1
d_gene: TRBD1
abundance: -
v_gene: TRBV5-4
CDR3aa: CASSLPRTGHTEAFF
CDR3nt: TGTGCCAGCAGCTTGCCCAGGACAGGGCACACTGAAGCTTTCTTT